This is a list of T cell receptor beta chains from one sample in a study of cytomegalovirus exposure and HLA in healthy donors. Assay used: immunoSEQ multiplex PCR; TCRdb lists only in-frame clones, some missing. The table records about 180,000 clones, around 80% of them present only once. The sequencing input was PBMCs. These receptors were obtained from a man aged 18 to 30 in good health and CMV-seronegative. Each CDR3 is given with its conserved first and last residue. Fields, in order: D gene, clone size, J gene, V gene, CDR3 protein, CDR3 DNA. A D gene is named only where the DNA matches it firmly. Some rows have no size entry. The others give once, few or many, or a class for an expanded clone.

>NA|NA|TRBJ2-3|TRBV15
CATSRDQRLGRGTQYF
TGTGCCACCAGCAGAGATCAGCGGCTAGGCAGGGGTACGCAGTATTTT
>TRBD1|NA|TRBJ1-2|TRBV28
CASSPQTGGVGGYTF
TGTGCCAGCAGTCCCCAGACAGGGGGCGTGGGTGGCTACACCTTC
>NA|NA|TRBJ2-7|TRBV2
CASSGGGEQYF
TGTGCCAGCAGTGGCGGAGGCGAGCAGTACTTC
>NA|NA|TRBJ1-1|TRBV9
CASSVVRTANTEAFF
TGTGCCAGCAGCGTAGTTCGGACAGCAAACACTGAAGCTTTCTTT
>TRBD1|NA|TRBJ1-2|TRBV27
CASSLSSPGTGPLAGHTF
TGTGCCAGCAGTTTATCATCGCCCGGGACAGGCCCCCTGGCTGGCCACACCTTC
>NA|NA|TRBJ2-7|TRBV5-1
CASSLDGADHSYEQYF
TGCGCCAGCAGCTTGGATGGGGCCGATCACTCCTACGAGCAGTACTTC
>NA|few|TRBJ2-5|TRBV7-9
CASSLRLETQYF
TGTGCCAGCAGCCTAAGATTGGAGACCCAGTACTTC
>NA|NA|TRBJ1-1|TRBV19
CASSISRRGEAFF
TGTGCCAGTAGTATTAGTAGAAGGGGTGAAGCTTTCTTT
>NA|NA|TRBJ2-7|TRBV28
CASSLPRYEQYF
TGTGCCAGCAGCCTCCCCCGCTACGAGCAGTACTTC
>TRBD2|few|TRBJ2-2|TRBV14
CASSQDAPGVAGLTGELFF
TGTGCCAGCAGCCAAGATGCCCCTGGGGTAGCGGGGTTAACCGGGGAGCTGTTTTTT
>TRBD1|NA|TRBJ2-1|TRBV19
CASSIRKGATHEQFF
TGTGCCAGTAGTATTAGGAAGGGGGCTACACATGAGCAGTTCTTC
>NA|NA|TRBJ1-4|TRBV2
CASSELLAGEKLFF
TGTGCCAGCAGTGAACTTCTCGCAGGCGAAAAACTGTTTTTT
>TRBD2|NA|TRBJ2-1|TRBV6-1
CASSEALPFQRGGMNEQFF
TGTGCCAGCAGTGAAGCCCTCCCTTTCCAGCGGGGGGGTATGAATGAGCAGTTCTTC
>TRBD1|few|TRBJ2-7|TRBV5-4
CASRLNRGAYEQYF
TGTGCCAGCAGGTTAAACAGGGGTGCCTACGAGCAGTACTTC
>TRBD2|NA|TRBJ2-7|TRBV29-1
CSVEDRRTSETYEQYF
TGCAGCGTTGAAGATCGGAGGACTAGCGAGACCTACGAGCAGTACTTC
>NA|few|TRBJ2-3|TRBV29-1
CSVEATSPSTDTQYF
TGCAGCGTTGAAGCGACATCACCTAGCACAGATACGCAGTATTTT
>TRBD1|NA|TRBJ2-7|TRBV10-2
CASRVGQGVYEQYF
TGCGCCAGCAGGGTAGGGCAGGGGGTGTACGAGCAGTACTTC
>NA|NA|TRBJ2-1|TRBV2
CASSDLDEQFF
TGTGCCAGCAGTGACCTCGATGAGCAGTTCTTC
>NA|NA|TRBJ1-2|TRBV28
CASSQGAYGYTF
TGTGCCAGCAGCCAAGGGGCTTATGGCTACACCTTC
>NA|few|TRBJ2-7|TRBV9
CASSRGEPAYEQYF
TGTGCCAGCAGCCGGGGAGAGCCGGCCTACGAGCAGTACTTC
>NA|NA|TRBJ2-7|TRBV2
CASTRTTSYEQYF
TGTGCCAGCACCCGGACTACTTCCTACGAGCAGTACTTC
>NA|NA|TRBJ1-1|TRBV25-1
CASSNRAMNTEAFF
TGTGCCAGCAGCAACAGGGCCATGAACACTGAAGCTTTCTTT
>TRBD1|NA|TRBJ2-1|TRBV6-1
CASSETGGGHNEQFF
TGTGCCAGCAGCGAAACAGGGGGCGGCCACAATGAGCAGTTCTTC
>NA|NA|TRBJ1-3|TRBV19
CASRQEGGNTIYF
TGTGCCAGTCGCCAGGAGGGTGGAAACACCATATATTTT
>TRBD1|NA|TRBJ1-1|TRBV7-9
CASSLGTGIEAFF
TGTGCCAGCAGCTTAGGGACAGGGATTGAAGCTTTCTTT
>NA|NA|TRBJ1-2|TRBV28
CASSFQENGYTF
TGTGCCAGCAGTTTCCAGGAAAATGGCTACACCTTC
>TRBD2|NA|TRBJ2-1|TRBV6-5
CASSYTLAGGGAEQFF
TGTGCCAGCAGTTACACGTTAGCGGGAGGGGGAGCTGAGCAGTTCTTC
>NA|NA|TRBJ1-2|TRBV30
CAWSPGNYGYTF
TGTGCCTGGAGCCCAGGAAACTATGGCTACACCTTC
>TRBD2|NA|TRBJ2-1|TRBV27
CASSFHGTSGRMDEQFF
TGTGCCAGCAGCTTCCACGGGACTAGCGGGAGAATGGATGAGCAGTTCTTC
>TRBD1|NA|TRBJ1-2|TRBV6-1
CASSDSLGQGARVLGYTF
TGTGCCAGCAGTGATTCCCTCGGACAGGGGGCTCGCGTACTGGGCTACACCTTC
>NA|NA|TRBJ2-1|TRBV2
CAVPTPYNEQFF
TGTGCCGTCCCTACTCCCTACAATGAGCAGTTCTTC
>TRBD2|few|TRBJ2-5|TRBV4-2
CASSQDGPTSGRETQYF
TGTGCCAGCAGCCAAGATGGCCCCACTAGCGGAAGGGAGACCCAGTACTTC
>TRBD1|NA|TRBJ2-3|TRBV18
CASSPPRLDRGSDTQYF
TGTGCCAGCTCACCACCGAGGCTCGACAGGGGGTCAGATACGCAGTATTTT
>NA|NA|TRBJ1-4|TRBV28
CASSSGVGEKLFF
TGTGCCAGCAGTTCAGGGGTAGGGGAAAAACTGTTTTTT
>TRBD2|NA|TRBJ2-3|TRBV5-4
CASSRPGTSGRDTQYF
TGTGCCAGCAGCCGCCCCGGGACTAGCGGGCGAGATACGCAGTATTTT
>NA|NA|TRBJ1-5|TRBV7-2
CASSLAAWANQPQHF
TGTGCCAGCAGCTTAGCGGCCTGGGCGAATCAGCCCCAGCATTTT
>NA|NA|TRBJ1-4|TRBV5-1
CASSGSQEAGEKLFF
TGCGCCAGCAGCGGTTCACAGGAAGCGGGTGAAAAACTGTTTTTT
>NA|NA|TRBJ2-7|TRBV21-1
CASSKALSHTGGTFYEQYF
TGTGCCAGCAGCAAAGCGCTGTCCCATACAGGGGGCACCTTCTACGAGCAGTACTTC
>TRBD2|NA|TRBJ2-5|TRBV19
CASSIAELAGGRETQYF
TGTGCCAGTAGTATAGCGGAACTAGCGGGGGGGAGAGAGACCCAGTACTTC
>TRBD1|once|TRBJ1-4|TRBV6-1
CASTNRGYEKLFF
TGTGCCAGCACCAACAGGGGGTATGAAAAACTGTTTTTT
>TRBD1|NA|TRBJ2-5|TRBV28
CASSPWVGGVKTQYF
TGTGCCAGCAGTCCCTGGGTAGGGGGCGTGAAGACCCAGTACTTC
>TRBD2|NA|TRBJ2-3|TRBV4-2
CASSQDRAGGPADTQYF
TGTGCCAGCAGCCAAGATCGGGCGGGGGGGCCAGCGGATACGCAGTATTTT
>TRBD2|NA|TRBJ2-5|TRBV6-1
CASSEVLADQETQYF
TGTGCCAGCAGTGAAGTACTAGCGGACCAAGAGACCCAGTACTTC
>NA|NA|TRBJ1-6|TRBV5-6
CASSLRLGRDYNSPLHF
TGTGCCAGCAGCTTGCGTTTAGGGAGGGACTATAATTCACCCCTCCACTTT
>NA|few|TRBJ2-7|TRBV7-9
CAVGDWDYEQYF
TGTGCCGTGGGGGACTGGGATTACGAGCAGTACTTC
>TRBD1|NA|TRBJ1-1|TRBV9
CASSAGTGAEAFF
TGTGCCAGCAGCGCTGGGACAGGGGCTGAAGCTTTCTTT
>NA|NA|TRBJ2-3|TRBV7-9
CASSPGWGDRNTQYF
TGTGCCAGCAGCCCAGGGTGGGGAGACAGGAATACGCAGTATTTT
>NA|NA|TRBJ2-6|TRBV29-1
CSVAGSGANVLTF
TGCAGCGTTGCCGGCTCTGGGGCCAACGTCCTGACTTTC
>NA|NA|TRBJ2-7|TRBV27
CASRPQGRVVPHEQYF
TGTGCCAGCAGGCCCCAGGGCAGAGTAGTTCCGCACGAGCAGTACTTC
>NA|NA|TRBJ2-7|TRBV5-6
CASSFGGQSEQYF
TGTGCCAGCAGCTTCGGGGGTCAAAGCGAGCAGTACTTC
>NA|NA|TRBJ2-7|TRBV27
CASWTDSSYEQYF
TGTGCCAGCTGGACAGATAGCTCCTACGAGCAGTACTTC
>NA|few|TRBJ2-7|TRBV29-1
CSVRDTRSYEQYF
TGCAGCGTCCGGGACACGCGCTCCTACGAGCAGTACTTC
>NA|NA|TRBJ2-5|TRBV27
CASSLRARIQETQYF
TGTGCCAGCAGTTTACGTGCCAGGATTCAAGAGACCCAGTACTTC
>TRBD1|NA|TRBJ1-1|TRBV27
CASYPPDRVIAFF
TGTGCCAGCTACCCCCCGGACAGGGTTATAGCTTTCTTT
>NA|NA|TRBJ2-1|TRBV6-1
CASNRRSEQFF
TGTGCCAGCAACCGCAGGTCAGAGCAGTTCTTC
>NA|NA|TRBJ2-5|TRBV6-5
CASSPSGATQYF
TGTGCCAGCAGCCCCTCAGGGGCAACCCAGTACTTC
>TRBD1|NA|TRBJ2-5|TRBV10-3
CAIRGQSQETQYF
TGTGCCATCAGGGGACAGTCCCAAGAGACCCAGTACTTC
>NA|few|TRBJ1-4|TRBV19
CASSREVHEKLFF
TGTGCCAGTAGCCGCGAGGTCCATGAAAAACTGTTTTTT
>TRBD1|NA|TRBJ1-1|TRBV19
CASATGRNTEAFF
TGTGCCAGCGCGACAGGGAGGAACACTGAAGCTTTCTTT